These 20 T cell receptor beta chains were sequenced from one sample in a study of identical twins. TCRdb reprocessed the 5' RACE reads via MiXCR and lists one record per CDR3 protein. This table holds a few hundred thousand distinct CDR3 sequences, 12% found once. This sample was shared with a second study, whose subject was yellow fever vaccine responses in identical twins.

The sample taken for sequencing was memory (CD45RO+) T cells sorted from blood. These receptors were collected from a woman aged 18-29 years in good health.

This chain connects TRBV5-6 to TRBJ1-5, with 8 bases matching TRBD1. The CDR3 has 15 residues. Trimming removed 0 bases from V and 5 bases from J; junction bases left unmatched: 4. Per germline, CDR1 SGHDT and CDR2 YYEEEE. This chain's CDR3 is CASSLGGQEDQPQHF. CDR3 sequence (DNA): TGTGCCAGCAGCTTGGGGGGACAGGAGGATCAGCCCCAGCATTTT. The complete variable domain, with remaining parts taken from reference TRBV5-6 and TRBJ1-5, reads DAGVTQSPTHLIKTRGQQVTLRCSPKSGHDTVSWYQQALGQGPQFIFQYYEEEERQRGNFPDRFSGHQFPNYSSELNVNALLLGDSALYLCASSLGGQEDQPQHFGDGTRLSIL.

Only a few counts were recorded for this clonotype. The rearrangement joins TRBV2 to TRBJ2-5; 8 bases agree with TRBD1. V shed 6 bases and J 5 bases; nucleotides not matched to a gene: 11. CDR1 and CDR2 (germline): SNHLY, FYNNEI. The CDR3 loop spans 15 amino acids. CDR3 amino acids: CASSPTGTGRETQYF. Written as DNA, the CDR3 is TGTGCCAGCAGCCCTACCGGGACAGGTCGGGAGACCCAGTACTTC.

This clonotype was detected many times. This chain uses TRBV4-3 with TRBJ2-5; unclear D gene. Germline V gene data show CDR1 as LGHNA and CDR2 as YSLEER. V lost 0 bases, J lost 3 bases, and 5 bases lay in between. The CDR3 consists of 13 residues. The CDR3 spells CASSQDLEETQYF. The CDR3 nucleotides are TGCGCCAGCAGCCAAGACCTGGAAGAGACCCAGTACTTC.

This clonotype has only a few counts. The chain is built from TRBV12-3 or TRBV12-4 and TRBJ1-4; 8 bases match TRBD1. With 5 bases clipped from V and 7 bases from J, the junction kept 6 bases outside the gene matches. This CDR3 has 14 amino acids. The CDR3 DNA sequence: TGTGCCAGCAGTCTGGACAGGGCTCGTGAAAAACTGTTTTTT. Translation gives CASSLDRAREKLFF.

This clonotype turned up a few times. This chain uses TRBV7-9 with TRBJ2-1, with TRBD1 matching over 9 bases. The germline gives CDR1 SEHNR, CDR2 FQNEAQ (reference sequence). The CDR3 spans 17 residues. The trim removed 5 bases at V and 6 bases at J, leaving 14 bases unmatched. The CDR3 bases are TGTGCCAGCAGCGTAACAGGGGGCTCCACTTACCGCAATGAGCAGTTCTTC. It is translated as CASSVTGGSTYRNEQFF.

The CDR3 DNA sequence: TGTGCCAGCAGTTCCTTACGCGGTGGCGCAGATACGCAGTATTTT. Encoded protein: CASSSLRGGADTQYF. This chain joins TRBV28 and TRBJ2-3; no firm D call. The V end lost 4 bases, the J end lost 4 bases, and 15 bases lay between the germline ends. The V gene's germline CDR1 is MDHEN and CDR2 SYDVKM. This CDR3 is built from 15 residues.

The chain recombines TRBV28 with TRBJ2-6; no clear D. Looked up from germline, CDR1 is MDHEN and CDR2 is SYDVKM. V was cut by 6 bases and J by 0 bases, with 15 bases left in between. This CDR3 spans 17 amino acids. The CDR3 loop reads CASSPRFSLSGANVLTF. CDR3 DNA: TGTGCCAGCAGCCCCCGGTTTTCCCTCTCTGGGGCCAACGTCCTGACTTTC.

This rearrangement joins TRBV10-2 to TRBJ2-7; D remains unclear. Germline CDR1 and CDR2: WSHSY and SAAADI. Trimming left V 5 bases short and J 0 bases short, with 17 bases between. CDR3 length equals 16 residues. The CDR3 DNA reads TGCGCCAGCAGTAGAGTCCCTAGGGTTGCCTCCTACGAGCAGTACTTC. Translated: CASSRVPRVASYEQYF.

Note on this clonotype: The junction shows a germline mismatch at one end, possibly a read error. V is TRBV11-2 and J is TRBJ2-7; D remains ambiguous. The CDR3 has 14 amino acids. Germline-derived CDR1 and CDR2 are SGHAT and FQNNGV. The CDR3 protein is CASSLEASSNEQYF. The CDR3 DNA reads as TGTGCCAGCAGCTTAGAGGCCTCCTCCAACGAGCAGTACTTC.

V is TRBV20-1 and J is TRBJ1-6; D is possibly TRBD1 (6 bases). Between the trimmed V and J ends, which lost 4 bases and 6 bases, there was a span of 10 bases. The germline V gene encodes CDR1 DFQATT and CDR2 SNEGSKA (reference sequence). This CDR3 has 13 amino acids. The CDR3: CSATGEGNSPLHF. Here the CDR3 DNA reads TGCAGTGCTACAGGGGAGGGTAATTCACCCCTCCACTTT.

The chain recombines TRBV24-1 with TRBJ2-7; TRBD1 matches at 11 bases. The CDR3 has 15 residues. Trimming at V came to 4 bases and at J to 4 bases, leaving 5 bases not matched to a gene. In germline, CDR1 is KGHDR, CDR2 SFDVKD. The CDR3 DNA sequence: TGTGCCACCAGTGAAGCCGGGACAGGGGGGTACGAGCAGTACTTC. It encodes CATSEAGTGGYEQYF.

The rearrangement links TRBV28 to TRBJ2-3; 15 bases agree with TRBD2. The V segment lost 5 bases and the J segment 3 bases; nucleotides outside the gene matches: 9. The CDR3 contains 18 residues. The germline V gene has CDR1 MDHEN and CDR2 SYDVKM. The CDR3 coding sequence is TGTGCCAGCAGTCCCCCCTTTGGACTAGCGGGAGGGACAGATACGCAGTATTTT. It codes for CASSPPFGLAGGTDTQYF.

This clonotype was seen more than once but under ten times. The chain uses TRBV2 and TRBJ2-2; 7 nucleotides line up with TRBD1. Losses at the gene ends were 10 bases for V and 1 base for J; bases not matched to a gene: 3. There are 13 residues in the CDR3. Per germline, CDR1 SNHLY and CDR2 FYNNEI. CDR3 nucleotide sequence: TGTGCCACCGGACAGGAGAACACCGGGGAGCTGTTTTTT. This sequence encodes CATGQENTGELFF.

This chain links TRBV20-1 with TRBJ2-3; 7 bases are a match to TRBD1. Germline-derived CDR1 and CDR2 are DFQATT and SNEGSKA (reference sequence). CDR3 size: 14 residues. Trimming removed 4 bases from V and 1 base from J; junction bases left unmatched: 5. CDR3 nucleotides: TGCAGTGCTAAGACAGGGTCCCGCACAGATACGCAGTATTTT. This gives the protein CSAKTGSRTDTQYF.

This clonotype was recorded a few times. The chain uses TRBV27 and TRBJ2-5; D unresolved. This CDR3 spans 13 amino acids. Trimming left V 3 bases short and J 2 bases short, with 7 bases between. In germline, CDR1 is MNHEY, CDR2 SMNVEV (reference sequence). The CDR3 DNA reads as TGTGCCAGCAGTTTTGCTAGACAAGAGACCCAGTACTTC. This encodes CASSFARQETQYF.

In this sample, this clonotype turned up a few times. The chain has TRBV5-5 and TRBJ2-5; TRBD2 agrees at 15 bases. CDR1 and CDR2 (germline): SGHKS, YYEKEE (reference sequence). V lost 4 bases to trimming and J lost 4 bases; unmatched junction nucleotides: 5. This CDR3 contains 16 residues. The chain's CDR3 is CASSQGTSGRRETQYF. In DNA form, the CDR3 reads TGTGCCAGCAGCCAGGGGACTAGCGGGAGGCGAGAGACCCAGTACTTC.

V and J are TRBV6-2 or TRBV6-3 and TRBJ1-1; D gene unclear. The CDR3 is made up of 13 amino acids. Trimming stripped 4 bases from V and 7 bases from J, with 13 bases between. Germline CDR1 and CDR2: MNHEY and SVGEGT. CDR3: CASSFTPEGEAFF. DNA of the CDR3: TGTGCCAGCAGTTTCACACCGGAGGGTGAAGCTTTCTTT.

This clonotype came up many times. The CDR3: CASSPRDRGNGYTF. Here the CDR3 DNA reads TGTGCCAGCAGCCCAAGGGACAGGGGAAATGGCTACACCTTC. V is TRBV12-3 or TRBV12-4 and J is TRBJ1-2; 10 nucleotides agree with TRBD1. V shed 6 bases, J shed 6 bases, and the junction held 7 bases outside the gene matches. This CDR3 spans 14 amino acids.

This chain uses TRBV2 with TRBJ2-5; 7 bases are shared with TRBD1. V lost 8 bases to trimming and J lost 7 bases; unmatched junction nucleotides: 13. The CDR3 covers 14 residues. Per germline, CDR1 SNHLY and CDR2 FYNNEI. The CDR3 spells CASRQGGAVGTQYF. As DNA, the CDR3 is TGTGCCAGCCGACAGGGTGGGGCGGTAGGGACCCAGTACTTC.

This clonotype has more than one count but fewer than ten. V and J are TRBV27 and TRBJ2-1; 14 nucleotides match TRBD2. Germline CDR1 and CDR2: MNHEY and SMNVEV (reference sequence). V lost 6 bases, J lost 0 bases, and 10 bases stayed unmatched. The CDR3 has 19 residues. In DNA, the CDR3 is TGTGCCAGCAGATCGACTAGCGGGAGGGGACAGAGCTCCTACAATGAGCAGTTCTTC. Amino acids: CASRSTSGRGQSSYNEQFF.